This entry is about one TCR beta chain. The source of the sample is a study of T cell changes during pregnancy in multiple sclerosis. CDR3 length: 15 amino acids. V dropped 1 base and J dropped 2; count of bases not matched to a gene: 5. CDR1 is SGHRS, CDR2 YFSETQ, per germline. The protocol was immunoSEQ multiplex PCR, while the TCRdb copy is restricted to in-frame clones and leaves out a portion. The table lists fewer than 90,000 clones, 85% to 95% of them singletons. The genes are TRBV5-1 and TRBJ1-2; 7 positions match TRBD1. The TCR comes from a female donor with multiple sclerosis, enrolled in a pregnancy study. The sample consisted of peripheral blood, taken in the first trimester of pregnancy. For the CDR3, the DNA is TGCGCCAGCAGCTTGAGACAGGGACCGAACTATGGCTACACCTTC. It translates to CASSLRQGPNYGYTF.